The clone carrying this T cell receptor (beta chain) has ten or more counts. What it binds is not known. These data are taken from a study of neurological immune-mediated disorders. Study-wide results and limits: The phylogenetic placement of 18 of 34 multiple sclerosis patients' repertoires in one related-CDR3 cluster constitutes a possible signature.

TCRdb redid the calling of the 5' RACE reads with MiXCR, one entry per CDR3 protein. The data contain around 46,000 distinct CDR3 sequences, roughly 2% of them seen just once; the ten biggest clones take up approximately 2.1%. Germline V lookup: CDR1 DFQATT, CDR2 SNEGSKA (reference sequence). The CDR3 covers 14 residues. The ends lost 5 bases at V and 2 bases at J; junction bases unmatched: 5. The source material was PBMCs. The sequence derives from a woman in her forties with multiple sclerosis. The chain carries TRBV20-1 and TRBJ2-2; 7 nucleotides line up with TRBD2. CDR3 loop: CSARAGLNTGELFF. CDR3 nucleotide sequence: TGCAGTGCTCGAGCGGGACTAAACACCGGGGAGCTGTTTTTT.